A selection of T cell receptor beta chains follows, all from one sample in a study of tumor and adjacent non-tumor tissue in lung cancer. TCRdb reprocessed the multiplex PCR reads with MiXCR, giving one entry per CDR3 protein. The sample lists over 110,000 distinct CDR3 sequences, approximately 66% occurring once. The specimen sequenced was lung tumor tissue. Every receptor here comes from a man in his fifties or sixties with small cell lung cancer. CDR3s include the opening cysteine and the closing phenylalanine or tryptophan. A D gene is named only where the DNA matches it firmly. The size of a clone is reported for some rows only, either as once, few or many, or as a class for expanded clones.

CDR3 protein: CASRIDGSTDTQYF
CDR3 DNA: TGTGCCAGTAGAATTGACGGCAGCACAGATACGCAGTATTTT
V gene: TRBV12-3/TRBV12-4
clone size: -
D gene: -
J gene: TRBJ2-3
CDR3 length: 14

CDR3 protein: CASGAPDSPIGELFF
CDR3 DNA: TGTGCCAGTGGCGCCCCGGACAGCCCTATCGGAGAGCTGTTTTTT
V gene: TRBV7-3
clone size: -
D gene: -
J gene: TRBJ2-2
CDR3 length: 15

CDR3 protein: CASSLAEPTYNEQFF
CDR3 DNA: TGTGCCAGCAGCTTGGCGGAACCAACCTACAATGAACAGTTCTTC
V gene: TRBV11-2
clone size: -
D gene: -
J gene: TRBJ2-1
CDR3 length: 15

CDR3 protein: CASSPGDRGQYF
CDR3 DNA: TGTGCCAGCTCCCCGGGGGATAGGGGGCAGTACTTC
V gene: TRBV6-6
clone size: many
D gene: -
J gene: TRBJ2-7
CDR3 length: 12

CDR3 protein: CSARSEGETQYF
CDR3 DNA: TGCAGTGCTAGATCGGAGGGAGAGACCCAGTACTTC
V gene: TRBV20-1
clone size: -
D gene: -
J gene: TRBJ2-5
CDR3 length: 12

CDR3 protein: CASSRGVRITIYF
CDR3 DNA: TGTGCCAGCAGCCGAGGAGTTAGAATCACCATATATTTT
V gene: TRBV11-2
clone size: -
D gene: -
J gene: TRBJ1-3
CDR3 length: 13

CDR3 protein: CASSYSKRADTQYF
CDR3 DNA: TGTGCCAGCAGTTACTCGAAGCGAGCAGATACGCAGTATTTT
V gene: TRBV6-5
clone size: many
D gene: -
J gene: TRBJ2-3
CDR3 length: 14

CDR3 protein: CATSYDVRELFF
CDR3 DNA: TGTGCTACCAGCTATGACGTACGGGAGCTGTTTTTT
V gene: TRBV11-2
clone size: -
D gene: -
J gene: TRBJ2-2
CDR3 length: 12

CDR3 protein: CASSPAVSGTDTHYF
CDR3 DNA: TGTGCCAGCAGCCCCGCCGTAAGCGGCACAGATACGCACTATTTT
V gene: TRBV11-3
clone size: -
D gene: -
J gene: TRBJ2-3
CDR3 length: 15

CDR3 protein: CSVHGLASPYNEQFF
CDR3 DNA: TGCAGCGTTCATGGACTAGCCAGTCCTTACAATGAGCAGTTCTTC
V gene: TRBV29-1
clone size: -
D gene: TRBD2
J gene: TRBJ2-1
CDR3 length: 15

CDR3 protein: CASSIRTGTSGFYEQYF
CDR3 DNA: TGTGCCAGCAGCATAAGGACCGGGACTAGCGGCTTCTACGAGCAGTACTTC
V gene: TRBV7-9
clone size: -
D gene: TRBD2
J gene: TRBJ2-7
CDR3 length: 17

CDR3 protein: CSARRGQRESGSNEQFF
CDR3 DNA: TGCAGTGCTAGAAGGGGGCAGCGTGAGTCTGGGAGCAATGAGCAGTTCTTC
V gene: TRBV20-1
clone size: -
D gene: TRBD1
J gene: TRBJ2-1
CDR3 length: 17

CDR3 protein: CASSPSLWGYTF
CDR3 DNA: TGTGCCAGCAGTCCTTCTTTGTGGGGCTACACCTTC
V gene: TRBV6-5
clone size: -
D gene: -
J gene: TRBJ1-2
CDR3 length: 12

CDR3 protein: CSARNPGGTEAFF
CDR3 DNA: TGCAGTGCCCGCAACCCAGGTGGAACTGAAGCTTTCTTT
V gene: TRBV20-1
clone size: many
D gene: -
J gene: TRBJ1-1
CDR3 length: 13

CDR3 protein: CGSSLYEGVYGYTF
CDR3 DNA: TGTGGCAGCAGCTTATACGAGGGAGTCTATGGCTACACCTTC
V gene: TRBV7-9
clone size: -
D gene: -
J gene: TRBJ1-2
CDR3 length: 14

CDR3 protein: CVISLVLAGASGVNVLTF
CDR3 DNA: TGTGTCATCAGCTTAGTCCTAGCGGGAGCCTCTGGGGTCAACGTCCTGACTTTC
V gene: TRBV11-2
clone size: -
D gene: TRBD2
J gene: TRBJ2-6
CDR3 length: 18

CDR3 protein: CASSPTVGSPNEQFF
CDR3 DNA: TGTGCCAGCAGCCCCACTGTCGGGAGCCCCAATGAGCAGTTCTTC
V gene: TRBV6-6
clone size: -
D gene: -
J gene: TRBJ2-1
CDR3 length: 15

CDR3 protein: CASSYGNYGYTF
CDR3 DNA: TGTGCCAGCAGTTATGGGAACTATGGCTACACCTTC
V gene: TRBV6-6
clone size: -
D gene: -
J gene: TRBJ1-2
CDR3 length: 12

CDR3 protein: CASSIASGSALQYF
CDR3 DNA: TGTGCCAGCAGCATTGCTAGCGGGAGTGCATTGCAGTACTTC
V gene: TRBV7-9
clone size: -
D gene: TRBD2
J gene: TRBJ2-7
CDR3 length: 14

CDR3 protein: CTSSKIYQENTGELLF
CDR3 DNA: TGTACCAGCAGCAAAATATACCAAGAGAACACCGGGGAGCTGCTTTTT
V gene: TRBV11-2
clone size: -
D gene: -
J gene: TRBJ2-2
CDR3 length: 16

CDR3 protein: CASSHKTGAGYGYTF
CDR3 DNA: TGTGCCAGCAGCCATAAGACAGGGGCCGGCTATGGCTACACCTTC
V gene: TRBV6-5
clone size: -
D gene: TRBD1
J gene: TRBJ1-2
CDR3 length: 15

CDR3 protein: CSVDILGHFSEQYF
CDR3 DNA: TGTAGCGTTGATATTCTAGGGCATTTCTCCGAGCAGTACTTC
V gene: TRBV29-1
clone size: -
D gene: -
J gene: TRBJ2-7
CDR3 length: 14

CDR3 protein: CANSANGRLAGTQYF
CDR3 DNA: TGTGCCAACAGTGCTAACGGGAGGTTGGCAGGTACACAGTATTTT
V gene: TRBV12-3/TRBV12-4
clone size: -
D gene: TRBD2
J gene: TRBJ2-3
CDR3 length: 15

CDR3 protein: CASSPGSHVGELFF
CDR3 DNA: TGTGCCAGCTCCCCGGGGTCCCACGTCGGGGAGCTGTTTTTT
V gene: TRBV28
clone size: few
D gene: -
J gene: TRBJ2-2
CDR3 length: 14

CDR3 protein: CSVATSGNRNEQFF
CDR3 DNA: TGCAGCGTTGCGACTAGCGGGAACCGCAATGAGCAGTTCTTC
V gene: TRBV29-1
clone size: many
D gene: TRBD2
J gene: TRBJ2-1
CDR3 length: 14

CDR3 protein: CAWSLWGSNQPQHF
CDR3 DNA: TGTGCCTGGAGTCTGTGGGGGAGCAATCAGCCCCAGCATTTT
V gene: TRBV30
clone size: -
D gene: -
J gene: TRBJ1-5
CDR3 length: 14

CDR3 protein: CIIGNGNNQPQYF
CDR3 DNA: TGCATCATCGGAAACGGGAACAATCAGCCCCAGTATTTT
V gene: TRBV29-1
clone size: -
D gene: -
J gene: TRBJ2-3
CDR3 length: 13

CDR3 protein: CASSPLGAGANVLAF
CDR3 DNA: TGTGCCAGCAGTCCCCTGGGAGCTGGGGCCAACGTCCTGGCTTTC
V gene: TRBV5-5
clone size: -
D gene: -
J gene: TRBJ2-6
CDR3 length: 15

CDR3 protein: CASSLADSYNEQFF
CDR3 DNA: TGCGCCAGCAGTCTAGCGGATTCCTACAATGAGCAGTTCTTC
V gene: TRBV5-1
clone size: -
D gene: TRBD2
J gene: TRBJ2-1
CDR3 length: 14

CDR3 protein: CASSPRLAGRGNEQFF
CDR3 DNA: TGTGCCAGCAGCCCCCGACTAGCGGGAAGAGGGAATGAGCAGTTCTTC
V gene: TRBV7-9
clone size: -
D gene: TRBD2
J gene: TRBJ2-1
CDR3 length: 16

CDR3 protein: CSVRDNKLGYTF
CDR3 DNA: TGCAGCGTCCGGGACAATAAGCTTGGCTACACCTTC
V gene: TRBV29-1
clone size: -
D gene: -
J gene: TRBJ1-2
CDR3 length: 12

CDR3 protein: CSVRTSLGTDTQYF
CDR3 DNA: TGCAGCGTTCGGACTAGCTTGGGCACAGATACGCAGTATTTT
V gene: TRBV29-1
clone size: -
D gene: TRBD2
J gene: TRBJ2-3
CDR3 length: 14

CDR3 protein: CVSSFTHGLALETQYF
CDR3 DNA: TGTGTCAGCAGCTTTACCCATGGACTAGCATTAGAGACCCAGTACTTC
V gene: TRBV11-2
clone size: -
D gene: TRBD2
J gene: TRBJ2-5
CDR3 length: 16

CDR3 protein: CASSAGTSDLWGYTF
CDR3 DNA: TGTGCCAGCAGTGCCGGGACAAGCGATCTATGGGGCTACACCTTC
V gene: TRBV6-1
clone size: few
D gene: -
J gene: TRBJ1-2
CDR3 length: 15

CDR3 protein: CASRPWRSDSTGELFF
CDR3 DNA: TGTGCTAGCAGACCCTGGCGGAGTGATTCTACCGGGGAGCTGTTTTTT
V gene: TRBV6-5
clone size: -
D gene: -
J gene: TRBJ2-2
CDR3 length: 16

CDR3 protein: CASSLDLASGSVRETQYF
CDR3 DNA: TGTGCCAGCAGCTTAGATCTGGCTAGCGGGAGTGTCCGAGAGACCCAGTACTTC
V gene: TRBV11-3
clone size: -
D gene: TRBD2
J gene: TRBJ2-5
CDR3 length: 18

CDR3 protein: CTSSSLSGRSEGEQFF
CDR3 DNA: TGTACCAGCAGTTCCCTCAGCGGGAGGAGCGAGGGTGAGCAGTTCTTC
V gene: TRBV6-5
clone size: -
D gene: TRBD2
J gene: TRBJ2-1
CDR3 length: 16

CDR3 protein: CASLDASKNYGYTF
CDR3 DNA: TGTGCTAGCCTAGATGCCAGTAAAAACTATGGCTACACCTTC
V gene: TRBV6-1
clone size: -
D gene: -
J gene: TRBJ1-2
CDR3 length: 14

CDR3 protein: CASIAADTQYF
CDR3 DNA: TGTGCCAGTATCGCCGCAGATACGCAGTATTTT
V gene: TRBV11-3
clone size: -
D gene: -
J gene: TRBJ2-3
CDR3 length: 11

CDR3 protein: CASSRLADTDTQYF
CDR3 DNA: TGTGCCAGCAGTCGACTAGCCGACACAGATACGCAGTATTTT
V gene: TRBV28
clone size: -
D gene: TRBD2
J gene: TRBJ2-3
CDR3 length: 14

CDR3 protein: CTNSEAGTDTQYF
CDR3 DNA: TGTACCAACAGTGAAGCCGGTACAGATACGCAGTATTTT
V gene: TRBV6-1
clone size: once
D gene: -
J gene: TRBJ2-3
CDR3 length: 13

CDR3 protein: CASSQWADEQFF
CDR3 DNA: TGTGCCAGCAGCCAATGGGCCGATGAGCAGTTCTTC
V gene: TRBV5-4
clone size: few
D gene: -
J gene: TRBJ2-1
CDR3 length: 12

CDR3 protein: CAWRVLRVNTEAFF
CDR3 DNA: TGTGCCTGGAGGGTACTTCGGGTGAACACTGAAGCTTTCTTT
V gene: TRBV30
clone size: -
D gene: -
J gene: TRBJ1-1
CDR3 length: 14

CDR3 protein: CATSLGGNTEAFF
CDR3 DNA: TGCGCCACCTCCTTGGGGGGGAACACTGAAGCTTTCTTT
V gene: TRBV10-2
clone size: few
D gene: -
J gene: TRBJ1-1
CDR3 length: 13

CDR3 protein: CAWQNGDSGNTQYF
CDR3 DNA: TGTGCCTGGCAAAACGGGGATTCTGGGAATACGCAGTATTTT
V gene: TRBV30
clone size: -
D gene: -
J gene: TRBJ2-3
CDR3 length: 14

CDR3 protein: CASSATPRWVPSTNIGEQFF
CDR3 DNA: TGTGCCAGCAGTGCCACTCCCCGTTGGGTCCCATCCACAAATATTGGTGAGCAGTTCTTC
V gene: TRBV11-1
clone size: -
D gene: -
J gene: TRBJ2-1
CDR3 length: 20

CDR3 protein: CPSSSDGDTEACF
CDR3 DNA: TGTCCCAGCAGCAGTGACGGGGACACTGAAGCTTGCTTT
V gene: TRBV11-2
clone size: few
D gene: -
J gene: TRBJ1-1
CDR3 length: 13

CDR3 protein: CASSLGLGSTYEQYF
CDR3 DNA: TGCGCCAGCAGCTTGGGGTTGGGCAGCACCTACGAGCAGTACTTC
V gene: TRBV5-1
clone size: few
D gene: -
J gene: TRBJ2-7
CDR3 length: 15

CDR3 protein: CASSLEEGTEAFF
CDR3 DNA: TGTGCCAGCAGCTTAGAGGAGGGTACTGAAGCTTTCTTC
V gene: TRBV11-3
clone size: few
D gene: -
J gene: TRBJ1-1
CDR3 length: 13

CDR3 protein: CASSTRGTQHF
CDR3 DNA: TGTGCCAGCAGTACTCGAGGTACGCAGCATTTT
V gene: TRBV11-3
clone size: -
D gene: -
J gene: TRBJ1-5
CDR3 length: 11

CDR3 protein: CANSQVWGANEKLFF
CDR3 DNA: TGCGCCAACAGCCAAGTTTGGGGGGCTAATGAAAAACTGTTTTTT
V gene: TRBV4-1
clone size: -
D gene: -
J gene: TRBJ1-4
CDR3 length: 15

CDR3 protein: CSVSDLVGIQASTEAFF
CDR3 DNA: TGCAGTGTTTCCGATCTCGTGGGGATTCAAGCGAGCACTGAAGCGTTCTTT
V gene: TRBV20-1
clone size: -
D gene: -
J gene: TRBJ1-1
CDR3 length: 17

CDR3 protein: CASRPGTSGNTEQFF
CDR3 DNA: TGTGCCAGCAGACCCGGGACTAGCGGGAATACTGAGCAGTTCTTC
V gene: TRBV6-1
clone size: -
D gene: TRBD2
J gene: TRBJ2-1
CDR3 length: 15

CDR3 protein: CATSDEETQYF
CDR3 DNA: TGTGCCACCAGTGATGAAGAGACCCAGTACTTC
V gene: TRBV24-1
clone size: -
D gene: -
J gene: TRBJ2-5
CDR3 length: 11

CDR3 protein: CANSGTSTVWGGGAHQPQHF
CDR3 DNA: TGTGCCAACAGTGGTACCTCGACAGTGTGGGGAGGGGGAGCTCATCAGCCTCAGCATTTT
V gene: TRBV6-1
clone size: -
D gene: -
J gene: TRBJ1-5
CDR3 length: 20